Following are 32 T cell receptor beta chains from one sample sequenced in a study of cytomegalovirus exposure and HLA in healthy donors (dated by TCRdb to the late 2010s). Receptor amplification or capture employed the immunoSEQ multiplex PCR assay. A mixture of 60 forward primers for TCR Vbeta segments and 13 reverse primers for TCR Jbeta segments was used in the multiplex PCR. The table was pulled from immuneACCESS by TCRdb, which kept in-frame rearrangements only. Such tables lose some clones; where checked, under half of the loss comes from unresolved V genes, and the rest has no known cause. Within this sample are about 120,000 clones, with around 86% of them counted one time only. Of the sample, approximately 2.2% falls within the top ten clones. Sample: PBMCs. These receptors all stem from a woman aged 40-49 years in good health and CMV-seronegative.

The chain links TRBV27 to TRBJ2-1, with 10 positions matching TRBD2. CDR1 MNHEY and CDR2 SMNVEV come from the germline V gene (reference sequence). Trimming removed 0 bases from V and 9 bases from J; junction bases left unmatched: 11. The CDR3 sequence is 17 residues long. The DNA of the CDR3 is TGTGCCAGCAGTTTATCTCCTAGCGGGAGCCTCCCTCGTGAGCAGTTCTTC. It yields the protein CASSLSPSGSLPREQFF.

The chain couples TRBV7-3 to TRBJ1-2; D uncertain. The CDR3 extends over 13 amino acids. V gave up 5 bases and J gave up 1 base, with 8 bases separating them. Germline CDR1 and CDR2: SGHTA and FQGTGA. The CDR3 loop is CASSIDNNYGYTF. The CDR3 region has the DNA TGTGCCAGCAGCATAGACAATAACTATGGCTACACCTTC.

The chain carries TRBV30 and TRBJ1-5; D ambiguous. V shed 0 bases and J shed 3 bases, with 12 bases lying between them. Germline loops: CDR1 GTSNPN, CDR2 SVGIG (reference sequence). The CDR3 totals 15 residues. As DNA, the CDR3 is TGTGCCTGGAGTGTACGAGGAGGTTACAATCAGCCCCAGCATTTT. Translated, it gives CAWSVRGGYNQPQHF. The full variable domain, completed using reference TRBV30 and TRBJ1-5, is SQTIHQWPATLVQPVGSPLSLECTVEGTSNPNLYWYRQAAGRGLQLLFYSVGIGQISSEVPQNLSASRPQDRQFILSSKKLLLSDSGFYLCAWSVRGGYNQPQHFGDGTRLSIL.

The chain employs TRBV6-6 and TRBJ2-2; D perhaps matches TRBD2 (5 bases). V was clipped by 4 bases and J by 4 bases, with 7 bases between them. CDR1 is MNHNY and CDR2 is SVGAGI in the germline V gene (reference sequence). CDR3 length: 13 residues. CDR3 protein: CASSFLATGELFF. CDR3 DNA: TGTGCCAGCAGTTTCCTAGCCACCGGGGAGCTGTTTTTT.

The V and J genes are TRBV6-5 and TRBJ2-1; 7 nucleotides agree with TRBD2. The V and J ends lost 8 bases and 6 bases, in that order; junction bases with no gene match: 7. The length of the CDR3 is 13 residues. Germline CDR1 MNHEY, CDR2 SVGAGI. CDR3 bases: TGTGCCAGCCGCGGGGTAGCGGGCAATGAGCAGTTCTTC. Translated, it gives CASRGVAGNEQFF.

This clone appeared a single time. The chain employs TRBV6-4 and TRBJ1-5; the D gene is possibly TRBD1 (5 bases). There are 13 residues in the CDR3. V was cut by 3 bases and J by 6 bases, with 9 bases left in between. CDR1 and CDR2 from the germline V gene are MRHNA and SNTAGT. CDR3 region: CASSDWGGQPQHF. In DNA form, the CDR3 reads TGTGCCAGCAGTGATTGGGGCGGTCAGCCCCAGCATTTT.

The V and J genes are TRBV4-1 and TRBJ1-2; 8 bases are a match to TRBD1. V lost 1 base to trimming and J lost 5 bases; unmatched junction nucleotides: 3. The CDR3 covers 14 residues. Germline V gives CDR1 MGHRA, CDR2 YSYEKL. In DNA, the CDR3 is TGCGCCAGCAGCCAAGCAACAGGGGGGTATGGCTACACCTTC. It encodes CASSQATGGYGYTF.

The chain links TRBV7-2 to TRBJ2-7; the match to TRBD2 covers 7 bases. With V trimmed by 2 bases and J by 6 bases, 7 bases remained unmatched. Germline assignment: CDR1 SGHTA and CDR2 FQGNSA. The CDR3 spans 14 residues. In DNA, the CDR3 is TGTGCCAGCAGCTTATGGGGAGGGGTAGGCGAGCAGTACTTC. Translation gives CASSLWGGVGEQYF.

This clone was seen only a few times. This chain links TRBV2 with TRBJ2-3; 10 bases fit TRBD2. Per the germline V gene, CDR1 is SNHLY and CDR2 is FYNNEI. The J segment lost 2 bases and the V segment lost 9 bases, leaving 11 bases of the junction unmatched. The CDR3 spans 16 residues. The CDR3 coding sequence is TGTGCCAGTCCCTCCACCCTAGCGGGGGACACAGATACGCAGTATTTT. It is translated as CASPSTLAGDTDTQYF.

This clone is termed medium-sized (0.01 to 0.1%). This chain connects TRBV6-5 to TRBJ1-2, with 9 bases that match TRBD1. Losses at the gene ends were 0 bases for V and 2 bases for J; bases not matched to a gene: 4. Germline CDR1 and CDR2: MNHEY and SVGAGI. The CDR3 runs 16 residues. CDR3 DNA sequence: TGTGCCAGCAGTTACTCTACAGGGGGCGCAAACTATGGCTACACCTTC. Its protein is CASSYSTGGANYGYTF.

J is TRBJ1-6 and V is TRBV11-2; maybe TRBD1 (5 bases). Germline assignment: CDR1 SGHAT and CDR2 FQNNGV. The length of the CDR3 is 15 residues. V was pared by 3 bases and J by 10 bases, with 16 bases between. The CDR3 here is CASSFPSGARSPLHF. CDR3 nucleotides: TGTGCCAGCAGCTTTCCTAGTGGGGCTCGGTCACCCCTCCACTTT.

The sample holds a few counts of this clone. V and J are TRBV27 and TRBJ1-1, with a weak D call TRBD1 (5 bases). Trimming cost V 6 bases and J 3 bases, with 11 bases left between them. Germline V gene lookup returns CDR1 MNHEY and CDR2 SMNVEV (reference sequence). The CDR3 length is 13 residues. The CDR3 bases are TGTGCCAGCAGGTCCTGGGGGGACACTGAAGCTTTCTTT. Translation gives CASRSWGDTEAFF.

The gene calls are TRBV2 and TRBJ1-2; 9 positions agree with TRBD1. Germline-derived CDR1 and CDR2 are SNHLY and FYNNEI. V gave up 0 bases and J gave up 6 bases; unmatched junction bases: 8. This CDR3 is 16 amino acids long. The CDR3 protein is CASSEAHRGPEDGYTF. Written as DNA, the CDR3 is TGTGCCAGCAGTGAAGCTCACAGGGGGCCGGAGGATGGCTACACCTTC.

In DNA, the CDR3 is TGTGCCAGCAGTGAGCCGGGGTTTAATTCACCCCTCCACTTT. As protein: CASSEPGFNSPLHF. This chain uses TRBV6-5 with TRBJ1-6, with D unresolved. V lost 5 bases to trimming and J lost 6 bases, with 11 bases between them. The CDR3 contains 14 residues. Germline CDR1 MNHEY, CDR2 SVGAGI.

The chain couples TRBV19 to TRBJ1-3; possibly TRBD1 for D (6 bases). Trimming took 5 bases from V and 0 from J, leaving 11 bases between them. In germline, CDR1 is LNHDA, CDR2 SQIVND (reference sequence). The CDR3 length is 15 residues. CDR3 in DNA: TGTGCCAGTAGTGCGGACAGTTCCTCTGGAAACACCATATATTTT. Translating gives CASSADSSSGNTIYF.

V usage is TRBV12-5 and J usage is TRBJ2-7; D is unclear. This CDR3 contains 11 residues. CDR1 LGHNT and CDR2 FRNRAP come from the germline V gene. Deletions cut 4 bases from V and 3 bases from J, with 4 bases between. In DNA form, the CDR3 reads TGTGCTAGTGGTTCGCGCTACGAGCAGTACTTC. Translating it yields CASGSRYEQYF.

This clone was counted a few times. This chain uses TRBV6-1 with TRBJ1-3, with TRBD1 identical over 9 bases. The germline V gene encodes CDR1 MNHNS and CDR2 SASEGT. V dropped 3 bases and J dropped 0; count of bases not matched to a gene: 3. CDR3 length: 16 residues. CDR3 sequence reads: CASSDRQGVSGNTIYF. CDR3 coding DNA: TGTGCCAGCAGTGACCGACAGGGGGTCTCTGGAAACACCATATATTTT.

The chain carries TRBV7-3 and TRBJ2-6; D may be TRBD2 (5 bases). CDR3 length equals 15 residues. Germline V gene sequence: CDR1 SGHTA, CDR2 FQGTGA. Trimming stripped 4 bases from V and 12 bases from J, with 19 bases between. For the CDR3, the DNA is TGTGCCAGCAGCTCATCCCGTGGAGGTATAAGCGTCCTGACTTTC. It codes for CASSSSRGGISVLTF.

The rearrangement joins TRBV7-3 to TRBJ2-3, with TRBD2 matching 11 bases. V was clipped by 5 bases and J by 1 base; unmatched bases: 2. The germline V gene encodes CDR1 SGHTA and CDR2 FQGTGA. CDR3 length: 15 amino acids. The CDR3 DNA sequence: TGTGCCAGCAGCAAGACTAGCGGGGGCACAGATACGCAGTATTTT. This codes for CASSKTSGGTDTQYF.

The chain recombines TRBV18 with TRBJ2-7; the D gene is possibly TRBD2 (6 bases). The CDR3 extends over 14 amino acids. CDR1 is KGHSH, CDR2 LQKENI, per germline. The V end was cut by 5 bases, the J end by 2 bases, with 13 bases between. CDR3 bases: TGTGCCAGCTCATCTATAGGACTAACCTACGAGCAGTACTTC. It is translated as CASSSIGLTYEQYF.

The CDR3 loop reads CASSSLGEQYF. CDR3 DNA: TGTGCCAGCAGTAGCCTAGGCGAGCAGTACTTC. This rearrangement joins TRBV27 to TRBJ2-7; D is unclear. The CDR3 runs 11 residues. V gave up 5 bases and J gave up 6 bases, with 8 bases separating them. Germline V gene data show CDR1 as MNHEY and CDR2 as SMNVEV (reference sequence).

V is TRBV2 and J is TRBJ2-5; 7 bases are a match to TRBD2. V dropped 3 bases and J dropped 11; count of bases not matched to a gene: 15. The CDR3 has 15 residues. CDR1 is SNHLY and CDR2 is FYNNEI in the germline V gene. The CDR3 loop reads CASSETDGYLREQYF. The CDR3 DNA reads as TGTGCCAGCAGTGAGACAGACGGATACCTGCGGGAGCAGTACTTC.

This clone turned up a few times. The chain combines TRBV6-1 with TRBJ2-1; D perhaps matches TRBD1 (5 bases). There are 14 residues in the CDR3. Germline V gives CDR1 MNHNS, CDR2 SASEGT. The V end was cut by 6 bases, the J end by 4 bases, with 13 bases between. The CDR3 spells CASRGLQDYNEQFF. The DNA of the CDR3 is TGTGCCAGCAGAGGGTTACAGGATTACAATGAGCAGTTCTTC.

The chain links TRBV19 to TRBJ1-5, with D maybe TRBD1 (5 bases). V was cut by 2 bases and J by 7 bases, with 18 bases left in between. In germline, CDR1 is LNHDA, CDR2 SQIVND (reference sequence). The length of the CDR3 is 16 residues. The CDR3 DNA is TGTGCCAGTAGTATATTACCAGGGTCGTCGTTGCAGCCCCAGCATTTT. Translating it yields CASSILPGSSLQPQHF.

V and J are TRBV9 and TRBJ2-3; D might be TRBD2 (6 bases). Trimming stripped 4 bases from V and 10 bases from J, with 22 bases between. CDR3 length: 15 residues. CDR1 is SGDLS, CDR2 YYNGEE, per germline. In DNA form, the CDR3 reads TGTGCCAGCAGCCCTCGGGCGGGGTTCAGCATCCCGCAGTATTTT. This encodes CASSPRAGFSIPQYF. Full variable domain (outside the CDR3, taken from reference TRBV9 and TRBJ2-3): DSGVTQTPKHLITATGQRVTLRCSPRSGDLSVYWYQQSLDQGLQFLIQYYNGEERAKGNILERFSAQQFPDLHSELNLSSLELGDSALYFCASSPRAGFSIPQYFGPGTRLTVL.

This clone was counted only a few times. The chain links TRBV10-3 to TRBJ2-7, with D maybe TRBD2 (5 bases). CDR1 and CDR2 from the germline V gene are ENHRY and SYGVKD. Deletions cut 4 bases from V and 0 bases from J, with 16 bases between. There are 16 residues in the CDR3. The CDR3 loop is CAISGEGRAFSYEQYF. DNA for the CDR3: TGTGCCATCAGTGGTGAAGGGCGGGCATTCTCCTACGAGCAGTACTTC.

The chain has TRBV6-1 and TRBJ2-3; 12 bases fit TRBD2. V lost 5 bases and J lost 6; bases outside the gene matches: 6. This CDR3 has 15 amino acids. In germline, CDR1 is MNHNS, CDR2 SASEGT. CDR3 DNA sequence: TGTGCCAGCAGTCCCCTAGCGGGAGGGCCGGATACGCAGTATTTT. The encoded protein is CASSPLAGGPDTQYF.

The chain uses TRBV4-2 and TRBJ2-1; D unresolved. From germline, CDR1 is LGHNA and CDR2 YNFKEQ. Trimming took off 1 base at V and 10 bases at J, with 5 bases between the two ends. CDR3 length equals 11 residues. CDR3 sequence reads: CASSQGQEQFF. The DNA for the CDR3 is TGTGCCAGCAGCCAAGGGCAGGAGCAGTTCTTC.

To note about this clone: The missing conserved phenylalanine or tryptophan at the end of this CDR3 makes a read error likely. Because the CDR3's place on the DNA is in doubt, the DNA is left out and the CDR3 is given as listed by TCRdb. The gene calls are TRBV5-8 and TRBJ1-1; the table's D call of TRBD1 was not tested on the DNA. The CDR3 contains 13 residues when both ends are counted. Germline-derived CDR1 and CDR2 are SGHTS and YDEGEE. The CDR3 region is CASSLGQPARIGS.

This clone was counted a few times. The chain links TRBV5-1 to TRBJ1-2; 7 positions agree with TRBD1. Germline-derived CDR1 and CDR2 are SGHRS and YFSETQ. There are 11 residues in the CDR3. Trimming at V came to 2 bases and at J to 10 bases, leaving 2 bases not matched to a gene. CDR3 coding DNA: TGCGCCAGCAGCTTCGGGACAGACTACACCTTC. It codes for CASSFGTDYTF.

This rearrangement joins TRBV11-2 to TRBJ2-1; perhaps TRBD1 as D (6 bases). Trimming took off 4 bases at V and 4 bases at J, with 11 bases between the two ends. This CDR3 comprises 14 residues. Germline V gives CDR1 SGHAT, CDR2 FQNNGV. The CDR3, as DNA: TGTGCCAGCAGCTCCGGACAGCAATACAATGAGCAGTTCTTC. Its protein is CASSSGQQYNEQFF.

The chain has TRBV5-4 and TRBJ2-7; 8 bases match TRBD1. Trimming cost V 4 bases and J 7 bases; bases outside gene matches: 16. The CDR3 is 16 amino acids. Germline assignment: CDR1 SGHNT and CDR2 YYREEE (reference sequence). The CDR3 spells CASSPRDRHPTREQYF. DNA for the CDR3: TGTGCCAGCAGCCCCCGGGACAGGCACCCCACGAGGGAGCAGTACTTC. Full variable domain (rest looked up from reference TRBV5-4 and TRBJ2-7): ETGVTQSPTHLIKTRGQQVTLRCSSQSGHNTVSWYQQALGQGPQFIFQYYREEENGRGNFPPRFSGLQFPNYSSELNVNALELDDSALYLCASSPRDRHPTREQYFGPGTRLTVT.